The clone carrying this TCR beta chain was seen just once. This entry belongs to a study of regulatory T cells in long-lasting Graves disease. The germline CDR1 and CDR2 sequences are SGHAT and FQNNGV. The CDR3 is 15 residues long. The V end was cut by 5 bases, the J end by 1 base, with 15 bases between. This sample's time point: newly diagnosed GD, antithyroid drugs for less than 3 months. Making the TCR library involved RNA that had been extracted from PBMCs. Patients came from an endocrinology department in Xi'an, China. Arm-PCR of CDR3 regions with iRepertoire HTBI primers generated TCR beta libraries. TCRdb ran MiXCR on the multiplex PCR reads and lists one entry per CDR3 protein. In the table there are over 500,000 distinct CDR3 sequences, under 20% of which are singletons. The sample also formed part of further work on T cells in Graves' hyperthyroidism and ophthalmopathy. That paper states: The TCR CDR3 was amplified in a first-round RT-PCR using the HTBI primer set. Before onset, ophthalmopathy was predicted by the model a median 6.5 months earlier.

Source: peripheral blood mononuclear cells (PBMCs), taken at new diagnosis, from a patient treated with antithyroid drugs. This clonotype was sampled from a woman younger than 45 with Graves disease. The chain couples TRBV11-2 to TRBJ2-7; D gene ambiguous. The CDR3 DNA sequence: TGTGCCAGCAGCGTGAGAATGACGGATTCCTACGAGCAGTACTTC. It encodes CASSVRMTDSYEQYF. Supplemented by reference TRBV11-2 and TRBJ2-7, the full variable domain reads EAGVAQSPRYKIIEKRQSVAFWCNPISGHATLYWYQQILGQGPKLLIQFQNNGVVDDSQLPKDRFSAERLKGVDSTLKIQPAKLEDSAVYLCASSVRMTDSYEQYFGPGTRLTVT.